A single sample gave rise to the 29 T cell receptor beta chains below, sequenced in a study of blood T cell repertoires in COVID-19 (TCRdb year 2020). Libraries came from the immunoSEQ multiplex PCR assay. TCRdb holds this immuneACCESS table with in-frame rearrangements only. Some clones are missing; in checked studies, unresolved V genes explain under half, and the rest has no known cause. This sample gives 200,000 to 300,000 clones in total; over 75% of them show up just once. About 2.1% of the sample is in the top ten clones. Specimen: peripheral blood. These receptors originate from a woman between 50 and 59 years old with acute or convalescent COVID-19.

The V call is TRBV19, the J call TRBJ2-4; the match to TRBD1 covers 7 bases. CDR1 is LNHDA and CDR2 is SQIVND in the germline V gene (reference sequence). J was trimmed by 9 bases and V by 6 bases; bases with no gene match: 8. This CDR3 has 13 residues. The CDR3 DNA reads TGTGCCAGTAGATACAGGGGATCTGCCATTCAGTACTTC. It translates to CASRYRGSAIQYF. Complete variable domain (other parts from reference TRBV19 and TRBJ2-4): DGGITQSPKYLFRKEGQNVTLSCEQNLNHDAMYWYRQDPGQGLRLIYYSQIVNDFQKGDIAEGYSVSREKKESFPLTVTSAQKNPTAFYLCASRYRGSAIQYFGAGTRLSVL.

The chain joins TRBV9 to TRBJ2-3; 7 bases map to TRBD2. Unmatched junction bases numbered 6, after V lost 2 bases and J lost 6 bases. Germline assignment: CDR1 SGDLS and CDR2 YYNGEE. The CDR3 runs 14 residues. CDR3 region: CASSVTTTSDTQYF. DNA for the CDR3: TGTGCCAGCAGCGTTACCACGACTAGCGATACGCAGTATTTT.

The CDR3 spells CASSLAGGSGYNEQFF. The CDR3 nucleotides are TGTGCCAGCAGCTTAGCTGGCGGGAGCGGGTACAATGAGCAGTTCTTC. The V and J genes are TRBV7-2 and TRBJ2-1; the match to TRBD2 covers 7 bases. Germline V gene sequence: CDR1 SGHTA, CDR2 FQGNSA. The CDR3 length is 16 residues. J gave up 4 bases and V 0 bases, and 6 bases lay outside the gene matches.

The chain employs TRBV12-3 or TRBV12-4 and TRBJ2-3; D may be TRBD1 (5 bases). The CDR3 sequence is 13 residues long. The germline V and J ends were trimmed by 5 bases and 4 bases, with 10 bases remaining between them. The CDR3 loop reads CASSLGPADTQYF. CDR3 DNA sequence: TGTGCCAGCAGTCTGGGGCCTGCAGATACGCAGTATTTT.

This chain connects TRBV28 to TRBJ2-7; a weak D match, TRBD1 (5 bases). In germline, CDR1 is MDHEN, CDR2 SYDVKM. This CDR3 region has 13 residues. Trimming shortened V by 6 bases and J by 3 bases, and 12 bases separated the two germline ends. In DNA, the CDR3 is TGTGCCAGCAGAAATCAGGGATACTACGAGCAGTACTTC. It yields the protein CASRNQGYYEQYF.

With respect to this clone: Other DNA sequences in the sample encode the same CDR3. V is TRBV10-3 and J is TRBJ2-3, with D perhaps TRBD2 (6 bases). CDR3 length: 16 amino acids. The germline V and J ends were trimmed by 0 bases and 0 bases, with 10 bases remaining between them. Germline V gene lookup returns CDR1 ENHRY and CDR2 SYGVKD. This chain's CDR3 is CAISESWAGSTDTQYF. CDR3 nucleotides: TGTGCCATCAGTGAGTCCTGGGCGGGGAGCACAGATACGCAGTATTTT.

The chain recombines TRBV19 with TRBJ2-1; 9 bases are shared with TRBD1. The germline gives CDR1 LNHDA, CDR2 SQIVND (reference sequence). V gave up 3 bases and J gave up 3 bases; unmatched junction bases: 3. This CDR3 has 15 residues. The CDR3 bases are TGTGCCAGTAGTATCATGGGACAGGGCTACAATGAGCAGTTCTTC. This translates into CASSIMGQGYNEQFF.

The rearrangement uses TRBV5-4 and TRBJ2-7, with 7 nucleotides matching TRBD1. J gave up 3 bases and V 4 bases, and 10 bases lay outside the gene matches. Germline values: CDR1 SGHNT, CDR2 YYREEE (reference sequence). The CDR3 has 15 amino acids. CDR3 residues: CASSEETGRGYEQYF. CDR3 bases: TGTGCCAGCAGCGAAGAGACAGGGCGAGGCTACGAGCAGTACTTC.

V gene TRBV24-1 combines with J gene TRBJ2-1, with 9 bases fitting TRBD1. The CDR3 runs to 16 residues. V was pared by 6 bases and J by 5 bases, with 10 bases of the junction left unmatched. Germline V gives CDR1 KGHDR, CDR2 SFDVKD. The CDR3 nucleotides read TGTGCCACCAGTCGGCAGACAGGGGGAGGCCACAATGAGCAGTTCTTC. Translation gives CATSRQTGGGHNEQFF.

The rearrangement uses TRBV25-1 and TRBJ1-1; the D gene is possibly TRBD1 (5 bases). This CDR3 has 14 amino acids. Germline assignment: CDR1 MGHDK and CDR2 SYGVNS. Trimming cost V 7 bases and J 5 bases, with 17 bases left between them. The CDR3 nucleotides are TGTGCCAGCACCCAAAACCCGGGGGAGACTGAAGCTTTCTTT. Its protein is CASTQNPGETEAFF.

The rearrangement links TRBV4-1 to TRBJ2-1, with TRBD2 matching over 10 bases. There are 17 residues in the CDR3. The trim removed 2 bases at V and 4 bases at J, leaving 8 bases unmatched. The germline CDR1 and CDR2 sequences are MGHRA and YSYEKL. The CDR3 DNA sequence: TGCGCCAGCAGCCAAAACCCGGGACTAGCGCTATACAATGAGCAGTTCTTC. Translating it yields CASSQNPGLALYNEQFF.

The V call is TRBV5-6, the J call TRBJ1-4, with 9 positions matching TRBD1. The V gene's germline CDR1 is SGHDT and CDR2 YYEEEE. V lost 0 bases and J lost 4; bases outside the gene matches: 10. The CDR3 covers 18 residues. The CDR3 DNA sequence: TGTGCCAGCAGCTTGGCCTTTGGGACAGGGATCGGTAATGAAAAACTGTTTTTT. It encodes CASSLAFGTGIGNEKLFF.

This clone was seen only once. The rearrangement uses TRBV19 and TRBJ2-2; TRBD1 aligns across 9 bases. The CDR3 covers 15 residues. CDR1 LNHDA and CDR2 SQIVND come from the germline V gene (reference sequence). V gave up 3 bases and J gave up 3 bases; unmatched junction bases: 2. The CDR3 loop is CASSMTGGDTGELFF. CDR3 bases: TGTGCCAGTAGTATGACAGGGGGGGACACCGGGGAGCTGTTTTTT.

This sequence joins TRBV11-2 and TRBJ2-5; a weak D match, TRBD2 (5 bases). Per germline, CDR1 SGHAT and CDR2 FQNNGV. The V end lost 1 base, the J end lost 9 bases, and 9 bases lay between the germline ends. CDR3 length: 12 residues. As DNA, the CDR3 is TGTGCCAGCAGCTTAGTGTCCGGGGCCCAGTACTTC. Protein: CASSLVSGAQYF.

The chain links TRBV18 to TRBJ2-6; 7 bases align to TRBD1. Germline lookup yields CDR1 KGHSH and CDR2 LQKENI. The CDR3 consists of 18 residues. Trimming removed 3 bases from V and 0 bases from J; junction bases left unmatched: 8. CDR3 sequence (DNA): TGTGCCAGCTCACCCGGGACAGACTATTCCTCTGGGGCCAACGTCCTGACTTTC. Protein: CASSPGTDYSSGANVLTF.

J is TRBJ1-4 and V is TRBV5-1, with TRBD1 matching 9 bases. The germline gives CDR1 SGHRS, CDR2 YFSETQ. This CDR3 contains 14 residues. V gave up 3 bases and J gave up 7 bases; unmatched junction bases: 4. The CDR3 loop reads CASSSGQGSEKLFF. The CDR3 DNA reads as TGCGCCAGCAGCTCTGGACAGGGGAGTGAAAAACTGTTTTTT.

This sequence joins TRBV19 and TRBJ2-6, with D perhaps matching TRBD1 (6 bases). V shed 10 bases and J shed 0 bases, with 16 bases lying between them. Germline V gene data show CDR1 as LNHDA and CDR2 as SQIVND (reference sequence). The CDR3 totals 16 residues. This CDR3 is CATGDITRSGANVLTF. As DNA, the CDR3 is TGTGCCACCGGGGACATTACCCGCTCTGGGGCCAACGTCCTGACTTTC.

This chain joins TRBV4-1 and TRBJ1-5, with TRBD1 matching over 8 bases. CDR3 length: 17 residues. V trimming: 1 base; J trimming: 5 bases; junction bases outside the gene matches: 10. Looked up from germline, CDR1 is MGHRA and CDR2 is YSYEKL. CDR3 bases: TGCGCCAGCAGCCAAGGATTCTCCGGGACAGGTCATCAGCCCCAGCATTTT. This translates into CASSQGFSGTGHQPQHF.

The chain uses TRBV5-1 and TRBJ1-4; TRBD1 might be the D (5 bases). Trimming stripped 3 bases from V and 1 base from J, with 10 bases between. Germline values: CDR1 SGHRS, CDR2 YFSETQ. The CDR3 is 15 amino acids. CDR3 sequence: CASSWTGETNEKLFF. CDR3 nucleotide sequence: TGCGCCAGCAGCTGGACGGGGGAAACTAATGAAAAACTGTTTTTT.

This chain uses TRBV7-2 with TRBJ1-2, with D possibly TRBD1 on 5 matching bases. This CDR3 is built from 14 residues. Trimming pared 0 bases from V and 6 bases from J, leaving 11 bases between. Germline CDR1 reads SGHTA; CDR2 reads FQGNSA. CDR3 residues: CASSLASREDGYTF. The CDR3, as DNA: TGTGCCAGCAGCTTAGCTTCCAGGGAAGATGGCTACACCTTC.

This sequence joins TRBV27 and TRBJ2-7; the match to TRBD1 covers 7 bases. The ends lost 5 bases at V and 2 bases at J; junction bases unmatched: 12. The CDR3 runs 16 residues. CDR1 and CDR2 from the germline V gene are MNHEY and SMNVEV (reference sequence). CDR3 in amino acids: CASSLRGTVGAYEQYF. Here the CDR3 DNA reads TGTGCCAGCAGTCTAAGAGGGACAGTAGGCGCCTACGAGCAGTACTTC.

V and J are TRBV11-2 and TRBJ2-7, with 8 nucleotides matching TRBD2. The germline V gene encodes CDR1 SGHAT and CDR2 FQNNGV. The CDR3 consists of 16 residues. V lost 5 bases to trimming and J lost 4 bases; unmatched junction nucleotides: 13. The CDR3 protein is CASSVRGAGESYEQYF. The CDR3 region has the DNA TGTGCCAGCAGCGTCCGGGGAGCGGGAGAATCGTACGAGCAGTACTTC.

In this sample, this clone turned up a few times. This chain links TRBV19 with TRBJ2-1; D ambiguous. Trimming shortened V by 7 bases and J by 7 bases, and 11 bases separated the two germline ends. CDR3 length equals 12 residues. Germline CDR1 reads LNHDA; CDR2 reads SQIVND (reference sequence). The CDR3 DNA reads TGTGCCAGTACCTCCTATGGTAATGAGCAGTTCTTC. Encoded protein: CASTSYGNEQFF.

This clone appeared once. This chain links TRBV28 with TRBJ1-5, with D possibly matching TRBD1 (6 bases). V was pared by 7 bases and J by 6 bases, with 16 bases between. The CDR3 consists of 14 residues. Germline CDR1 MDHEN, CDR2 SYDVKM. The CDR3 DNA sequence: TGTGCCAGCAAGTTGGGGGGGGCCGGTCAGCCCCAGCATTTT. Protein sequence: CASKLGGAGQPQHF.

The CDR3 DNA reads as TGCGCCAGCAGCTTGAGGAGGACAGGGGGCTCGAGGGAAAAACTGTTTTTT. Translation: CASSLRRTGGSREKLFF. The chain uses TRBV5-1 and TRBJ1-4; 11 bases match TRBD1. Trimming at V came to 1 base and at J to 8 bases, leaving 10 bases not matched to a gene. The CDR3 extends over 17 amino acids. Germline CDR1 reads SGHRS; CDR2 reads YFSETQ.

This clone was detected only once. The rearrangement joins TRBV7-9 to TRBJ1-5, with no clear D. V was clipped by 1 base and J by 7 bases, with 14 bases between them. Germline CDR1 reads SEHNR; CDR2 reads FQNEAQ (reference sequence). This CDR3 is built from 15 residues. CDR3 bases: TGTGCCAGCAGCTTAGGGGCGGGAAAGGCGCAGCCCCAGCATTTT. It specifies CASSLGAGKAQPQHF. Filled out from reference TRBV7-9 and TRBJ1-5, the complete variable domain reads DTGVSQNPRHKITKRGQNVTFRCDPISEHNRLYWYRQTLGQGPEFLTYFQNEAQLEKSRLLSDRFSAERPKGSFSTLEIQRTEQGDSAMYLCASSLGAGKAQPQHFGDGTRLSIL.

This clone was observed a single time. The chain has TRBV10-3 and TRBJ2-7; 9 positions match TRBD1. The CDR3 loop spans 19 amino acids. Germline CDR1 and CDR2: ENHRY and SYGVKD. V gave up 4 bases and J gave up 1 base; unmatched junction bases: 17. In nucleotides, the CDR3 is TGTGCCATCAGTGGGCTCGGGACAGGGAGTGAAGTTGGGTCCTACGAGCAGTACTTC. As protein: CAISGLGTGSEVGSYEQYF.

Only one count was recorded for this clone. The CDR3 sequence is CASSRRVSGTDTQYF. In DNA form, the CDR3 reads TGTGCCAGCAGCCGGAGGGTGAGTGGCACAGATACGCAGTATTTT. V usage is TRBV9 and J usage is TRBJ2-3; possible D gene TRBD2, 6 bases. V was cut by 4 bases and J by 1 base, with 13 bases left in between. Germline loops: CDR1 SGDLS, CDR2 YYNGEE. The CDR3 runs to 15 residues.

The V gene is TRBV19, the J gene TRBJ2-7, with TRBD1 matching over 9 bases. The CDR3 totals 16 residues. Losses at the gene ends were 5 bases for V and 4 bases for J; bases not matched to a gene: 12. The germline gives CDR1 LNHDA, CDR2 SQIVND (reference sequence). CDR3: CASSVDSGTGRYEQYF. The DNA for the CDR3 is TGTGCCAGTAGTGTCGACTCCGGGACAGGGCGATACGAGCAGTACTTC.